This TCR beta chain appears in the sequencing data of a study of technical replicates of blood from a handful of donors. Clones were sequenced by immunoSEQ multiplex PCR, and TCRdb holds only the in-frame ones, with some missing. This sample has 60,000 to 80,000 clones, with 85% to 95% found just once. Germline assignment: CDR1 LGHNA and CDR2 YSLEER. The trim removed 1 base at V and 3 bases at J, leaving 7 bases unmatched. CDR3 length equals 16 residues. This clonotype was obtained from a human donor in good health. The J gene is TRBJ2-7, the V gene TRBV4-3; 9 nucleotides match TRBD2. The sample consisted of T cells isolated from PBMCs. This CDR3 reads CASSQAYPSGNYEQYF. The CDR3 nucleotides are TGCGCCAGCAGCCAAGCCTATCCTAGCGGGAACTACGAGCAGTACTTC.